The clone carrying this T cell receptor beta chain turned up a few times. Its antigen is still unknown. This entry is derived from a study of shared clonotypes between healthy human individuals. Across the whole study: Researchers drew samples from two women and a few men aged 18 to 49.

Study results and limitations: Represented diversity, genetic and exposure-history alike, was limited by few donors. Donor clonotype sharing was expected to depend on sequencing depth.

V lost 6 bases to trimming and J lost 0 bases, with 12 bases between them. The CDR3 covers 14 residues. The germline V gene encodes CDR1 ENHRY and CDR2 SYGVKD. Unsorted PBMC DNA sequencing spanned ten immunoSEQ deep assay plates. The assay was immunoSEQ multiplex PCR, and TCRdb's table has in-frame clones only and misses some. The sample includes approximately 440,000 clones, roughly 80% of them seen just once. Source material: PBMCs. The rearrangement joins TRBV10-3 to TRBJ2-7; a possible D gene is TRBD1 (6 bases). The TCR was taken from a woman in her forties in good health. Some clones in this sample may be carry-over from other donors' samples. CDR3 in DNA: TGTGCCATCAGAGGGACATCTAGCTCCTACGAGCAGTACTTC. It yields the protein CAIRGTSSSYEQYF.